These 9 T cell receptor beta chains share one sample of origin, sequenced in a study of PD-1 blockade in mismatch repair-deficient tumors. This table comes from immunoSEQ multiplex PCR, and its TCRdb copy is limited to in-frame clones, with some not included. Among more than 90,000 clones listed, around 80% were seen once. The source material was peripheral blood, sampled about 13 months after starting pembrolizumab. The origin of the receptors is an adult with mismatch repair-deficient cancer.

The J gene is TRBJ2-7, the V gene TRBV30, with D perhaps being TRBD1 or TRBD2 (5 bases each). Germline lookup yields CDR1 GTSNPN and CDR2 SVGIG (reference sequence). CDR3 length equals 17 residues. Trimming cost V 2 bases and J 5 bases, with 25 bases left between them. The CDR3: CAWSPNRVRGEGNEQYF. CDR3 bases: TGTGCCTGGAGTCCGAACCGAGTAAGGGGCGAGGGAAACGAGCAGTACTTC.

The chain is built from TRBV2 and TRBJ2-5; possibly TRBD2 for D (6 bases). In germline, CDR1 is SNHLY, CDR2 FYNNEI. Trimming took 6 bases from V and 6 from J, leaving 11 bases between them. This CDR3 region has 12 residues. In DNA, the CDR3 is TGTGCCAGCAGGACGGGAGTCCAGACCCAGTACTTC. Translation: CASRTGVQTQYF.

The rearrangement uses TRBV15 and TRBJ2-1; no clear D gene. The CDR3 has 15 amino acids. With 0 bases removed from V and 1 base from J, the gap between germline ends came to 7 bases. From germline, CDR1 is LNHNV and CDR2 YYDKDF (reference sequence). The CDR3 region has the DNA TGTGCCACCAGCAGAGACGGAGATTCCTACAATGAGCAGTTCTTC. The encoded protein is CATSRDGDSYNEQFF.

The chain uses TRBV5-1 and TRBJ2-3; 15 bases match TRBD2. Losses at the gene ends were 4 bases for V and 3 bases for J; bases not matched to a gene: 6. The CDR3 spans 17 residues. Germline V gives CDR1 SGHRS, CDR2 YFSETQ. As DNA, the CDR3 is TGCGCCAGCAGCCTCGGACTAGCGGGAGGGCCGACAGATACGCAGTATTTT. This codes for CASSLGLAGGPTDTQYF.

The chain couples TRBV7-9 to TRBJ1-1; 9 bases are shared with TRBD1. The V segment lost 4 bases and the J segment 1 base; nucleotides outside the gene matches: 7. The CDR3 runs to 16 residues. Germline V gene lookup returns CDR1 SEHNR and CDR2 FQNEAQ (reference sequence). CDR3 in amino acids: CASSSRPGQGNTEAFF. In DNA, the CDR3 is TGTGCCAGCAGCTCGCGGCCGGGACAGGGGAACACTGAAGCTTTCTTT.

This chain links TRBV30 with TRBJ1-1; no firm D call. The germline CDR1 and CDR2 sequences are GTSNPN and SVGIG (reference sequence). CDR3 length equals 13 residues. V shed 8 bases and J shed 0 bases, with 13 bases lying between them. CDR3 sequence: CAHSPIMNTEAFF. In nucleotides, the CDR3 is TGTGCCCACTCCCCCATAATGAACACTGAAGCTTTCTTT.

The rearrangement uses TRBV5-1 and TRBJ2-5; TRBD1 aligns across 10 bases. The CDR3 runs 14 residues. Germline V lookup: CDR1 SGHRS, CDR2 YFSETQ. J lost 8 bases, V lost 2 bases, and 6 bases had no gene match. The CDR3 sequence: CASSLGQGVQTQYF. DNA for the CDR3: TGCGCCAGCAGCTTAGGACAGGGGGTGCAAACCCAGTACTTC.

The chain employs TRBV27 and TRBJ2-5; 9 bases fit TRBD1. Germline trimming cut 6 bases from V and 5 bases from J; bases unmatched to any gene: 13. The CDR3 is made up of 16 amino acids. Germline assignment: CDR1 MNHEY and CDR2 SMNVEV (reference sequence). The chain's CDR3 is CASSRTTTGGIETQYF. CDR3 in DNA: TGTGCCAGCAGCCGGACCACGACAGGGGGTATTGAGACCCAGTACTTC.

V gene TRBV9 combines with J gene TRBJ2-2, with 7 bases identical to TRBD1. CDR1 is SGDLS, CDR2 YYNGEE, per germline. The CDR3 spans 14 residues. Unmatched junction bases numbered 4, after V lost 0 bases and J lost 8 bases. Written as DNA, the CDR3 is TGTGCCAGCAGCGTAGGGGGACAGCTAGGGGAGCTGTTTTTT. It yields the protein CASSVGGQLGELFF.